This is a list of T cell receptor beta chains from one sample in a study of glioma-infiltrating T cells after dendritic cell vaccination. Sequencing was performed with immunoSEQ multiplex PCR; in TCRdb, only in-frame clones are kept and a portion is missing. The sample has about 50,000 clones; more than 75% are singletons. The sequences come from blood, collected after dendritic cell vaccination. Source of these receptors: a human donor with glioblastoma. CDR3s include the opening cysteine and the closing phenylalanine or tryptophan. Each record gives: D gene, J gene, clone size, V gene, CDR3 protein, CDR3 DNA. A D gene is named only where the DNA matches it firmly. Part of the rows lack a size; the others show once, few, many or a class for expanded clones.

TRBD1 TRBJ2-7 NA TRBV9 CASSGGGVGYEQYF TGTGCCAGCAGCGGAGGGGGCGTAGGGTACGAGCAGTACTTC
NA TRBJ2-3 NA TRBV4-1 CASSQQDRSTDTQYF TGCGCTAGCAGCCAACAAGACAGGAGCACAGATACGCAGTATTTT
NA TRBJ1-2 NA TRBV7-8 CASSSGLSGGYTF TGTGCCAGCAGCTCAGGCCTCTCGGGGGGCTACACCTTC
NA TRBJ2-7 NA TRBV10-1 CASSLTGQRSYEQYF TGCGCCAGCAGTTTAACCGGACAGCGCTCCTACGAGCAGTACTTC
TRBD2 TRBJ2-1 NA TRBV10-3 CASSQASGLYNEQFF TGTGCCAGCTCGCAGGCTAGCGGACTCTACAATGAGCAGTTCTTC
NA TRBJ2-7 NA TRBV6-5 CASSYSSGRSSYEQYF TGTGCCAGCAGTTACTCTTCAGGGAGGAGCTCCTACGAGCAGTACTTC
NA TRBJ1-2 NA TRBV5-1 CASSLAPGNYGYTF TGCGCCAGCAGCTTGGCCCCGGGTAACTATGGCTACACCTTC
NA TRBJ1-2 NA TRBV5-1 CASSFGGGGGYTF TGCGCCAGCAGCTTTGGCGGGGGAGGGGGCTACACCTTC
NA TRBJ1-6 NA TRBV10-3 CATSAVGTNNSPLHF TGTGCCACCTCCGCGGTTGGCACAAATAATTCACCCCTCCACTTT
TRBD2 TRBJ2-3 NA TRBV4-3 CASSQGASGVVTDTQYF TGCGCCAGCAGCCAAGGGGCTAGCGGGGTCGTAACAGATACGCAGTATTTT
NA TRBJ2-1 NA TRBV12-5 CASGLVLGAVNEQFF TGTGCTAGTGGTTTGGTACTTGGGGCGGTCAATGAGCAGTTCTTC
NA TRBJ1-1 NA TRBV6-6 CASSRSEGGEAFF TGTGCCAGCAGCCGGAGTGAAGGGGGTGAAGCTTTCTTT
TRBD1 TRBJ2-2 few TRBV4-3 CASSGDRGHRTGELFF TGCGCCAGCAGCGGAGACAGGGGGCATCGCACCGGGGAGCTGTTTTTT
TRBD1 TRBJ1-2 NA TRBV7-8 CASSFRTGHGYTF TGTGCCAGCAGTTTCAGGACAGGGCATGGCTACACCTTC
TRBD2 TRBJ2-3 NA TRBV13 CASSLQLAGFTDTQYF TGTGCCAGCAGCTTACAGCTAGCGGGGTTCACAGATACGCAGTATTTT
NA TRBJ1-3 NA TRBV7-2 CASSPTGWDTIYF TGTGCCAGCAGCCCCACGGGGTGGGACACCATATATTTT
TRBD1 TRBJ2-1 NA TRBV6-6 CASSYSSQGASAEQFF TGTGCCAGCAGTTACTCATCGCAGGGGGCGTCGGCTGAGCAGTTCTTC
TRBD1 TRBJ1-2 NA TRBV4-3 CASSQRDRGYYGYTF TGCGCCAGCAGCCAAAGGGACAGGGGATACTATGGCTACACCTTC
TRBD1 TRBJ1-2 NA TRBV5-4 CASSQSRGLCDYTF TGCGCCAGCAGCCAGTCAAGGGGGCTCTGCGACTACACCTTC
NA TRBJ1-4 NA TRBV5-6 CASSSLTTRYNEKLFF TGTGCCAGCAGCTCCCTAACTACACGATATAATGAAAAACTGTTTTTT
NA TRBJ2-1 NA TRBV2 CASSDASGLPISYNEQFF TGTGCCAGCAGTGATGCCTCGGGACTCCCGATCTCCTACAATGAGCAGTTCTTC
TRBD1 TRBJ1-2 NA TRBV5-1 CASSLEKQGADGYTF TGCGCCAGCAGCTTGGAAAAACAGGGGGCTGATGGCTACACCTTC
NA TRBJ1-2 once TRBV9 CASSVDGGLGYGYTF TGTGCCAGCAGCGTAGATGGGGGGTTAGGGTATGGCTACACCTTC
TRBD2 TRBJ2-3 NA TRBV2 CASRKTSGAGVTQYF TGTGCCAGCAGGAAGACTAGCGGGGCTGGGGTAACGCAGTATTTT
NA TRBJ1-5 NA TRBV12-5 CASGRGGNSNQPQHF TGTGCTAGTGGGCGGGGGGGGAATAGCAATCAGCCCCAGCATTTT
TRBD1 TRBJ1-2 NA TRBV6-6 CASSFLPGQTKHGYTF TGTGCCAGCAGTTTCCTTCCGGGACAGACGAAGCATGGCTACACCTTC
NA TRBJ1-1 once TRBV28 CASSSNREVTEAFF TGTGCCAGCAGCTCTAACAGGGAAGTTACTGAGGCTTTCTTT
NA TRBJ2-1 NA TRBV4-2 CASSQAGETYNEQFF TGTGCCAGCAGCCAAGCGGGGGAAACCTACAATGAGCAGTTCTTC